These T cell receptor beta chains were read from a single sample in a study of response to subunit inactivated influenza vaccine. One entry per CDR3 protein, called by TCRdb with MiXCR from the RT-PCR reads. Of roughly 160,000 distinct CDR3 sequences listed, about 10% are singletons. Sequencing was performed on CD8+ T cells sorted from PBMCs, taken less than 30 months after vaccination. All receptors derive from a man aged 50-75 years who received an inactivated influenza vaccine. The CDR3 runs from the conserved cysteine through the conserved F or W. Fields, in order: V gene, J gene, clone size, D gene, CDR3 DNA, CDR3 protein. The D gene is left open where the match is weak. The size field is filled for only some rows; it gives once, few, many or a size class.

v_call: TRBV20-1
j_call: TRBJ2-7
clone_size: .
d_call: TRBD2
cdr3_nt: TGCAGTGCTCGAGCGGCGGGAGTTCATCCCTACGAGCAGTACTTC
cdr3_aa: CSARAAGVHPYEQYF

v_call: TRBV7-9
j_call: TRBJ1-4
clone_size: .
d_call: .
cdr3_nt: TGTGCCAGCAGCTTATCCCAAATCGGTGGGGAAAAACTGTTTTTT
cdr3_aa: CASSLSQIGGEKLFF

v_call: TRBV29-1
j_call: TRBJ2-1
clone_size: .
d_call: TRBD2
cdr3_nt: TGCAGCGTTCGGACTAGCGGGAACAATGAGCAGTTCTTC
cdr3_aa: CSVRTSGNNEQFF

v_call: TRBV4-1
j_call: TRBJ1-2
clone_size: .
d_call: TRBD1
cdr3_nt: TGCGCCAGCAGCCAAGGGCGGGGACAGGGGGCTCTGCTCTATGGCTACACCTTC
cdr3_aa: CASSQGRGQGALLYGYTF

v_call: TRBV6-2/TRBV6-3
j_call: TRBJ2-7
clone_size: few
d_call: TRBD2
cdr3_nt: TGTGCCAGCAGTTACTCGGGGAGGGCTGTCGAGCAGTACTTC
cdr3_aa: CASSYSGRAVEQYF

v_call: TRBV6-1
j_call: TRBJ2-5
clone_size: few
d_call: TRBD1
cdr3_nt: TGTGCCAGCAGCTCCACCGGGACAGGGGGCGAGACCCAGTACTTC
cdr3_aa: CASSSTGTGGETQYF

v_call: TRBV28
j_call: TRBJ2-7
clone_size: .
d_call: .
cdr3_nt: TGTGCCAGCAGTACCCTTGACATGGATAGGACCTACGAGCAGTACTTC
cdr3_aa: CASSTLDMDRTYEQYF

v_call: TRBV19
j_call: TRBJ2-5
clone_size: .
d_call: .
cdr3_nt: TGTGCCAGTAGTATAGGGATGGGGGGCTCCGAGACCCAGTACTTC
cdr3_aa: CASSIGMGGSETQYF

v_call: TRBV3-1
j_call: TRBJ2-7
clone_size: .
d_call: TRBD2
cdr3_nt: TGTGCCAGCAGCCAAGGTGGACTAGCGGATTTCTCCTACGAGCAGTACTTC
cdr3_aa: CASSQGGLADFSYEQYF

v_call: TRBV24-1
j_call: TRBJ2-6
clone_size: .
d_call: .
cdr3_nt: TGTGCCACCAGTGCCCGTGGGACTGGGGCCAACGTCCTGACTTTC
cdr3_aa: CATSARGTGANVLTF

v_call: TRBV11-2
j_call: TRBJ1-4
clone_size: .
d_call: TRBD1
cdr3_nt: TGTGCCAGCAGCCCCTCGGTGGGCAGGGGGGGAACTAATGAAAAACTGTTTTTT
cdr3_aa: CASSPSVGRGGTNEKLFF

v_call: TRBV5-6
j_call: TRBJ2-1
clone_size: .
d_call: .
cdr3_nt: TGTGCCAGCAGCTTAGGCGGCGGCTCCTACAATGAGCAGTTCTTC
cdr3_aa: CASSLGGGSYNEQFF

v_call: TRBV7-9
j_call: TRBJ2-1
clone_size: few
d_call: TRBD2
cdr3_nt: TGTGCCAGCAGCGCCGGGACTAGCGATTCCCCTGCTGGGCAGTTCTTC
cdr3_aa: CASSAGTSDSPAGQFF

v_call: TRBV7-2
j_call: TRBJ2-1
clone_size: few
d_call: TRBD2
cdr3_nt: TGTGCCAGCAGCTACGCTGGCGGGGGGAACAATGAGCAGTTCTTC
cdr3_aa: CASSYAGGGNNEQFF

v_call: TRBV29-1
j_call: TRBJ2-1
clone_size: .
d_call: TRBD2
cdr3_nt: TGCAGCGTTGAAACGGCTAGCGGGACTTACAATGAGCAGTTCTTC
cdr3_aa: CSVETASGTYNEQFF

v_call: TRBV11-2
j_call: TRBJ2-2
clone_size: few
d_call: TRBD1
cdr3_nt: TGTGCCAGCAGAGAGGGACAGGGGACGACCGGGGAGCTGTTTTTT
cdr3_aa: CASREGQGTTGELFF

v_call: TRBV20-1
j_call: TRBJ2-1
clone_size: few
d_call: .
cdr3_nt: TGCAGTGCTACGGGGGCGGGCTACTCCTACAATGAGCAGTTCTTC
cdr3_aa: CSATGAGYSYNEQFF

v_call: TRBV20-1
j_call: TRBJ2-1
clone_size: many
d_call: TRBD2
cdr3_nt: TGCAGTGCTAGAGATATTACGGGAGGTTCCTACAATGAGCAGTTCTTC
cdr3_aa: CSARDITGGSYNEQFF

v_call: TRBV28
j_call: TRBJ2-1
clone_size: many
d_call: TRBD2
cdr3_nt: TGTGCCAGCAGTCCCGGACTAGGATCCTACAATGAGCAGTTCTTC
cdr3_aa: CASSPGLGSYNEQFF

v_call: TRBV5-1
j_call: TRBJ1-4
clone_size: many
d_call: .
cdr3_nt: TGCGCCAGCAGCAAAACAAATCCTAATGAAAAACTGTTTTTT
cdr3_aa: CASSKTNPNEKLFF

v_call: TRBV6-5
j_call: TRBJ2-1
clone_size: few
d_call: TRBD2
cdr3_nt: TGTGCCAGCAGTTACCCTGGGACTAGCGGGAACTACAATGAGCAGTTCTTC
cdr3_aa: CASSYPGTSGNYNEQFF

v_call: TRBV7-6
j_call: TRBJ2-6
clone_size: .
d_call: TRBD1
cdr3_nt: TGTGCCAGCAGCTTCTGGACAGGGGAGGGCTCTGGGGCCAACGTCCTGACTTTC
cdr3_aa: CASSFWTGEGSGANVLTF

v_call: TRBV5-1
j_call: TRBJ2-7
clone_size: .
d_call: TRBD1
cdr3_nt: TGCGCCAGTAGCACAGACAGGGTATACGAGCAGTACTTC
cdr3_aa: CASSTDRVYEQYF

v_call: TRBV5-6
j_call: TRBJ2-4
clone_size: many
d_call: TRBD2
cdr3_nt: TGTGCCAGCAGCTTGGCCGGGTTCCTAGCGGGAGGCCCAATAGCCAAAAACATTCAGTACTTC
cdr3_aa: CASSLAGFLAGGPIAKNIQYF

v_call: TRBV28
j_call: TRBJ2-7
clone_size: many
d_call: TRBD1
cdr3_nt: TGTGCCAGCAGTTTGGACAGGGCAGTAATCTCCTACGAGCAGTACTTC
cdr3_aa: CASSLDRAVISYEQYF

v_call: TRBV7-9
j_call: TRBJ2-7
clone_size: few
d_call: .
cdr3_nt: TGTGCCAGCAGCTTAGAAGGCAGGCCCGAGCAGTACTTC
cdr3_aa: CASSLEGRPEQYF

v_call: TRBV6-4
j_call: TRBJ2-1
clone_size: .
d_call: TRBD2
cdr3_nt: TGTGCCAGCAGTCGACTAGCGGGGGCTCCGACCTCCTACAATGAGCAGTTCTTC
cdr3_aa: CASSRLAGAPTSYNEQFF

v_call: TRBV9
j_call: TRBJ2-2
clone_size: few
d_call: .
cdr3_nt: TGTGCCAGCAGCGTACCAATGACAGGTGACACCGGGGAGCTGTTTTTT
cdr3_aa: CASSVPMTGDTGELFF

v_call: TRBV7-2
j_call: TRBJ1-5
clone_size: .
d_call: .
cdr3_nt: TGTGCCAGCAGCTTAGTTACAGGGCCCGGTCAGCCCCAGCATTTT
cdr3_aa: CASSLVTGPGQPQHF

v_call: TRBV7-2
j_call: TRBJ2-7
clone_size: .
d_call: .
cdr3_nt: TGTGCCAGCAGCTCAACACCATACAGCTCCTACGAGCAGTACTTC
cdr3_aa: CASSSTPYSSYEQYF

v_call: TRBV7-9
j_call: TRBJ2-1
clone_size: many
d_call: TRBD2
cdr3_nt: TGTGCCAGCAGCTCTCCAGCTAGCGGGAGACCCAATGAGCAGTTCTTC
cdr3_aa: CASSSPASGRPNEQFF

v_call: TRBV7-2
j_call: TRBJ1-1
clone_size: medium-sized
d_call: .
cdr3_nt: TGTGCCAGCAGCTTAGTTGGAGGGAGGAACACTGAAGCTTTCTTT
cdr3_aa: CASSLVGGRNTEAFF

v_call: TRBV12-3/TRBV12-4
j_call: TRBJ2-5
clone_size: few
d_call: TRBD1
cdr3_nt: TGTGCCAGCAGTCCAAATATCCTCCGGGACAGAGAGACCCAGTACTTC
cdr3_aa: CASSPNILRDRETQYF

v_call: TRBV7-9
j_call: TRBJ2-4
clone_size: few
d_call: .
cdr3_nt: TGTGCCAGCAGCCCTCATTGGGGTGGGGCTGGAAACATTCAGTACTTC
cdr3_aa: CASSPHWGGAGNIQYF

v_call: TRBV4-2
j_call: TRBJ2-7
clone_size: few
d_call: TRBD1
cdr3_nt: TGTGCCAGCAGCCAAAGTAGACAGGGCGAAGGGGAGCAGTACTTC
cdr3_aa: CASSQSRQGEGEQYF

v_call: TRBV20-1
j_call: TRBJ2-7
clone_size: many
d_call: .
cdr3_nt: TGCAGTGCTAGACAGGCTAACTCCTACGAGCAGTACTTC
cdr3_aa: CSARQANSYEQYF

v_call: TRBV27
j_call: TRBJ2-5
clone_size: few
d_call: .
cdr3_nt: TGTGCCAGCAGTTCAAAAGAGACCCAGTACTTC
cdr3_aa: CASSSKETQYF

v_call: TRBV2
j_call: TRBJ2-1
clone_size: .
d_call: TRBD2
cdr3_nt: TGTGCCCGCGGGGGGACTAGCGGCTACAATGAGCAGTTCTTC
cdr3_aa: CARGGTSGYNEQFF

v_call: TRBV6-1
j_call: TRBJ2-2
clone_size: few
d_call: TRBD2
cdr3_nt: TGTGCCAGCACAGGGGAGCTAGCGGGAGGTTACACCGGGGAGCTGTTTTTT
cdr3_aa: CASTGELAGGYTGELFF

v_call: TRBV20-1
j_call: TRBJ2-4
clone_size: .
d_call: .
cdr3_nt: TGCAGCCCTAGTCAACTAGCCAAAAACATTCAGTACTTC
cdr3_aa: CSPSQLAKNIQYF

v_call: TRBV28
j_call: TRBJ2-1
clone_size: .
d_call: .
cdr3_nt: TGTGCCAGCAGTTTACTGCGGGTTAACAATGAGCAGTTCTTC
cdr3_aa: CASSLLRVNNEQFF

v_call: TRBV7-9
j_call: TRBJ2-4
clone_size: few
d_call: .
cdr3_nt: TGTGCCAGCAGCTCGTGGGAGACCGGGGCTCAAAACATTCAGTACTTC
cdr3_aa: CASSSWETGAQNIQYF

v_call: TRBV6-5
j_call: TRBJ2-2
clone_size: .
d_call: .
cdr3_nt: TGTGCCAGCAGTTTCACCGCCGGACCGGGGGCGAACACCGGGGAGCTGTTTTTT
cdr3_aa: CASSFTAGPGANTGELFF

v_call: TRBV5-5
j_call: TRBJ2-1
clone_size: few
d_call: .
cdr3_nt: TGTGCCAGCAGCTTGGAAATCTACAATGAGCAGTTCTTC
cdr3_aa: CASSLEIYNEQFF